The rows below give T cell receptor beta chains drawn from one sample of a study of blood T cells in healthy people across ages. TCRdb independently ran MiXCR on the 5' RACE reads; one entry per CDR3 protein. The table lists 1,800,000 or so distinct CDR3 sequences, 35% to 50% of them singletons. Sequenced input: blood. Receptors were obtained from a human donor in good health. The CDR3 runs from the conserved cysteine through the conserved F or W. The D gene is left open where the match is weak. The size entry is marked missing in some rows and otherwise reads once, few, many or a size class.

d_gene	v_gene	abundance	j_gene	CDR3nt	CDR3aa
-	TRBV12-3/TRBV12-4	few	TRBJ1-2	TGTGCCAGCAGTTTATCGGGGGGCGCCCCAAATAACTATGGCTACACCTTC	CASSLSGGAPNNYGYTF
-	TRBV20-1	-	TRBJ1-6	TGCAGTGCTAGATACGGTTCCAGCCTTTATTCACCCCTCCACTTT	CSARYGSSLYSPLHF
TRBD2	TRBV20-1	few	TRBJ2-2	TGCAGTGCTAGAGATCGACTAGCGGGGGGAACCGGGGAGCTGTTTTTT	CSARDRLAGGTGELFF
-	TRBV20-1	-	TRBJ1-1	TGCAGTGGCTGGCAGGCGAACACTGAAGCTTTCTTT	CSGWQANTEAFF
-	TRBV9	-	TRBJ2-1	TGTGCCAGCAGCGCCCGAGGGGTTTGGCCCGACAATGAGCAGTTCTTC	CASSARGVWPDNEQFF
-	TRBV11-2	-	TRBJ1-4	TGTGCCAGCAGCACCAGGACAGCTAATGAAAAACTGTTTTTT	CASSTRTANEKLFF
-	TRBV6-5	-	TRBJ2-1	TGTGCCAGCAGGTACTCCGGAGACAATGAGCAGTTCTTC	CASRYSGDNEQFF
TRBD1	TRBV7-2	few	TRBJ2-1	TGTGCCAGCACCCCAGGGGGGACAGGGGGCAATGAGCAGTTCTTC	CASTPGGTGGNEQFF
TRBD1	TRBV19	-	TRBJ2-1	TGTGCCAGTAGTATGAGGAGGGGACAGGGGAGTGAGCAGTTCTTC	CASSMRRGQGSEQFF
-	TRBV10-3	-	TRBJ2-3	TGTGCCATCAGTGATGGGGGGCTTGGCGGCAGAGATACGCAGTATTTT	CAISDGGLGGRDTQYF
-	TRBV28	-	TRBJ2-7	TGTGCCAGCAGCGGAGGGAATGGCTACGAGCAGTACTTC	CASSGGNGYEQYF
TRBD1	TRBV20-1	-	TRBJ2-7	TGCAGTGCAGTGGACAGGGTCGTCTCCTACGAGCAGTACTTC	CSAVDRVVSYEQYF
TRBD2	TRBV4-2	-	TRBJ2-2	TGTGCCAGCAGCCAAGATCTAAGCGGGGGGAGCACCGGGGAGCTGTTTTTT	CASSQDLSGGSTGELFF